This T cell receptor beta chain was obtained from a study of OX40 agonist ivuxolimab in advanced cancers. Overall study context: Patients assigned to dose escalation were diagnosed with hepatocellular carcinoma, melanoma, renal cell or head and neck cancer. Of the patients, three showed partial responses, one with hepatocellular carcinoma and two with cutaneous melanoma.

Profiling relied on immunoSEQ multiplex PCR, and the TCRdb table lists in-frame clones only, not all of them. This sample yields roughly 64,000 clones, of which around 84% are seen a single time; about 2.5% belongs to the top ten. Study conclusions and caveats: At doses 0.1 to 3.0 mg/kg, CD4+ and CD8+ clones expanded. Averaging showed that CD8+ T cells had more expanded clones than CD4+ did.

This clone was observed a single time. The antigen remains unidentified. The sample consisted of CD4+ or CD8+ T cells sorted from blood, taken in a trial of the OX40 agonist ivuxolimab. The TCR originated in an adult with an advanced solid tumor such as melanoma, head and neck, liver or kidney cancer.

CDR3 in amino acids: CASSPSRYEQYF. The CDR3 DNA reads TGCGCCAGCAGCCCCTCAAGATACGAGCAGTACTTC. The rearrangement uses TRBV5-1 and TRBJ2-7; D is undetermined. Germline V CDR1 and CDR2: SGHRS, YFSETQ. V was clipped by 4 bases and J by 4 bases, with 9 bases between them. The CDR3 is 12 amino acids.